What follows are 5 T cell receptor beta chains derived from one specimen sequenced in a study of radiotherapy plus CTLA-4 blockade in lung cancer. Data came from immunoSEQ multiplex PCR; TCRdb stores just in-frame clones and leaves some out. The sample lists tens of thousands of clones; less than 85% were seen once. Material: peripheral blood, obtained from a patient treated with radiotherapy plus ipilimumab. Receptors originate from a human donor with non-small cell lung cancer who had a complete response to radiotherapy plus ipilimumab.

This rearrangement joins TRBV4-3 to TRBJ2-1; 7 bases fit TRBD2. The trim removed 0 bases at V and 9 bases at J, leaving 14 bases unmatched. Per the germline V gene, CDR1 is LGHNA and CDR2 is YSLEER. CDR3 length equals 17 residues. CDR3 DNA: TGCGCCAGCAGCCAAGAGGCCGCAGGGCACTCGGGGGGTGAGCAGTTCTTC. It encodes CASSQEAAGHSGGEQFF.

The V gene is TRBV18, the J gene TRBJ2-1; 13 bases line up with TRBD2. V shed 4 bases and J 9 bases; nucleotides not matched to a gene: 6. Germline CDR1 and CDR2: KGHSH and LQKENI. The length of the CDR3 is 15 residues. The CDR3 protein is CASSRTSGSPIEQFF. DNA for the CDR3: TGTGCCAGCTCACGGACTAGCGGGAGTCCAATTGAGCAGTTCTTC.

The chain links TRBV30 to TRBJ1-6, with TRBD1 matching 11 bases. The CDR3 is 14 amino acids. The V and J ends lost 1 base and 10 bases, in that order; junction bases with no gene match: 3. The germline CDR1 and CDR2 sequences are GTSNPN and SVGIG (reference sequence). The CDR3 here is CAWSEGTGGSPLHF. The CDR3 DNA reads as TGTGCCTGGAGTGAAGGGACAGGGGGATCACCCCTCCACTTT.

The table lists this clone with a count of one. The V gene is TRBV11-2, the J gene TRBJ1-4, with D maybe TRBD1 (6 bases). This CDR3 comprises 15 residues. Trimming removed 5 bases from V and 8 bases from J, with 18 bases in between. Germline CDR1 is SGHAT and CDR2 is FQNNGV. CDR3: CASSPGQYGREKLFF. The CDR3 DNA reads TGTGCCAGCAGCCCAGGACAGTACGGTAGAGAAAAACTGTTTTTT.

This sequence joins TRBV7-2 and TRBJ1-2, with 8 bases aligning to TRBD1. CDR3 length equals 14 residues. V shed 5 bases and J 8 bases; nucleotides not matched to a gene: 10. CDR1 is SGHTA and CDR2 is FQGNSA in the germline V gene. DNA for the CDR3: TGTGCCAGCAGCACCGGGGACAGGTTGGGCGGCTACACCTTC. Protein sequence: CASSTGDRLGGYTF. The full variable domain, in which reference TRBV7-2 and TRBJ1-2 provide the parts outside the CDR3, is GAGVSQSPSNKVTEKGKDVELRCDPISGHTALYWYRQSLGQGLEFLIYFQGNSAPDKSGLPSDRFSAERTGGSVSTLTIQRTQQEDSAVYLCASSTGDRLGGYTFGSGTRLTVV.